The present TCR beta chain was sequenced within a study of T cells in Graves' hyperthyroidism and ophthalmopathy. This clonotype was observed many times. Its target is not known. The CDR3 consists of 18 residues. V was clipped by 5 bases and J by 3 bases; unmatched bases: 13. CDR1 is MNHEY, CDR2 SVGEGT, per germline. From RNA transcripts, TCR beta CDR3 regions were amplified. Carried out on the TCR CDR3, a first-round RT-PCR used the HTBI primer set. Using its own MiXCR run on the multiplex PCR reads, TCRdb lists one record per CDR3 protein. The table lists under 350,000 distinct CDR3 sequences, roughly a fifth of them singletons. Study outcomes and limitations: Ophthalmopathy was predicted by the model a median of approximately 6 months ahead of onset.

Hyperthyroidism patients were newly diagnosed, had disease duration under 2 months, and were aged 18 to 65 years. Each diagnosis drew on symptoms, thyroxine, TRAb, thyroid ultrasound and orbital computed tomography findings. The PBMCs were sourced from fresh peripheral blood (approximately 10 ml). The receptor was isolated from a woman between 45 and 60 years old with Graves' hyperthyroidism. The sample consisted of blood. V and J are TRBV6-2 or TRBV6-3 and TRBJ2-1; 10 bases agree with TRBD2. The CDR3 bases are TGTGCCAGCAGTCAATCTCTGGGGCCTAGCGGGGGCTACAATGAGCAGTTCTTC. It encodes CASSQSLGPSGGYNEQFF.